Included here is one TCR beta chain sequence, with context. This CDR3 contains 12 residues. V was pared by 2 bases and J by 7 bases, with 11 bases between. The germline CDR1 and CDR2 sequences are GTSNPN and SVGIG (reference sequence). In terms of origin and age, donors were healthy Caucasian individuals from Russia aged 6 to 90. These data come from a study of blood T cells in healthy people across ages. Alongside a J-beta primer mix, a sample-barcoded 5' primer served in a second PCR lasting 7 to 11 cycles. In TCRdb, the 5' RACE reads were re-called with MiXCR into one record per CDR3 protein. The sample yields around 600,000 distinct CDR3 sequences, around half seen once.

The genes are TRBV30 and TRBJ1-2, with D possibly matching TRBD1 (5 bases). The sample consisted of blood. This TCR derives from an elderly man in good health. Written as DNA, the CDR3 is TGTGCCTGGAGTCCTCAGGGTCGTGGCTACACCTTC. It encodes CAWSPQGRGYTF.